The sequence of this T cell receptor beta chain was determined in a study of PD-1 blockade in classical Hodgkin lymphoma. As for this clone: Its antigen is still unknown.

Following autologous stem cell transplantation, relapse occurred in every patient, and exposure to brentuximab vedotin varied. Study-level points and caveats: The diversity seen at baseline in complete responders resembled that of newly diagnosed patients. Those starting nivolumab under 1 year post-ASCT were excluded. Newly diagnosed patients reportedly trailed healthy donors in baseline TCR diversity. The study found that TCR diversity rose significantly by C4D1 in CD4+ but not CD8+ cells.

TCRdb keeps only in-frame clones here, not all; method: immunoSEQ multiplex PCR. The sample holds around 99,000 clones, roughly 76% seen once. This receptor was taken from a human donor with classical Hodgkin lymphoma. The material was peripheral blood mononuclear cells (PBMCs), obtained before the second cycle of nivolumab.

CDR3 in amino acids: CASSGRTGADIQYF. CDR3 coding DNA: TGTGCCAGCAGTGGCCGGACAGGGGCGGACATTCAGTACTTC. The gene calls are TRBV2 and TRBJ2-4, with TRBD1 matching 9 bases. The CDR3 has 14 residues. Germline CDR1 SNHLY, CDR2 FYNNEI. Germline trimming cut 4 bases from V and 8 bases from J; bases unmatched to any gene: 6. Full variable domain (rest looked up from reference TRBV2 and TRBJ2-4): EPEVTQTPSHQVTQMGQEVILRCVPISNHLYFYWYRQILGQKVEFLVSFYNNEISEKSEIFDDQFSVERPDGSNFTLKIRSTKLEDSAMYFCASSGRTGADIQYFGAGTRLSVL.